This T cell receptor (beta chain) was found in a study of blood T cells in healthy people across ages. This clonotype was seen only a few times. Primed by a sample-barcoded 5' primer and a J-beta primer mix, a second PCR proceeded for 7 to 11 cycles. TCRdb recomputed calls from the 5' RACE reads with MiXCR, one row per CDR3 protein. The data contain roughly 1,000,000 distinct CDR3 sequences, about 23% of them seen just once; the ten biggest clones take up 0.65% to 0.95%. The CDR3 has 14 amino acids. Trimming at V came to 6 bases and at J to 5 bases, leaving 9 bases not matched to a gene. CDR1 and CDR2 from the germline V gene are SQVTM and ANQGSEA. The sample was also reused in another study, on T cells of mothers and their children. As that report states: Pairs that are related and pairs that are unrelated have TCR recombination output shaped similarly by thymic selection.

The clonotype was recovered from a girl aged 2-9 years in good health. The V call is TRBV29-1, the J call TRBJ2-5; 10 bases map to TRBD2. What was sequenced was blood. The CDR3 reads CSVILAGSEETQYF. The CDR3 DNA reads as TGCAGCGTAATACTAGCGGGAAGCGAGGAGACCCAGTACTTC.